This is a list of T cell receptor beta chains from one sample in a study of vaccination effects on CD4 cells after COVID-19. Their antigens are not known. TCRdb keeps only in-frame clones here, not all; method: immunoSEQ multiplex PCR. The sample records roughly 59,000 clones, 60% to 80% being singletons. Sequenced material: CD4+ T cells from PBMCs cultured with HCoV-OC43 spike peptides, taken after COVID-19 vaccination. These receptors originate from a human donor who received a COVID-19 vaccine. Each CDR3 is given with its conserved first and last residue. The D gene is left open where the match is weak. Clone size is stated in some rows and not others, as once, few, many or a class when expanded.

V	size	D	J	CDR3	DNA
TRBV4-2	NA	TRBD2	TRBJ2-3	CASSHGGGGTDTQYF	TGTGCCAGCAGCCACGGGGGGGGCGGCACAGATACGCAGTATTTT
TRBV6-6	NA	NA	TRBJ1-1	CASSMPGRTEAFF	TGTGCCAGCAGCATGCCGGGACGCACTGAAGCTTTCTTT
TRBV6-5	NA	NA	TRBJ1-1	CASREGRLGTEAFF	TGTGCCAGCAGAGAGGGACGTCTCGGGACTGAAGCTTTCTTT
TRBV9	NA	TRBD2	TRBJ2-3	CASSAPAGGQPDTQYF	TGTGCCAGCAGCGCGCCAGCGGGGGGGCAGCCAGATACGCAGTATTTT
TRBV10-2	NA	NA	TRBJ2-5	CASSEPERGQQTQYF	TGCGCCAGCAGTGAGCCGGAGCGGGGACAACAGACCCAGTACTTC
TRBV29-1	few	TRBD1	TRBJ2-5	CSVDRDRNLAQYF	TGCAGCGTTGACAGGGACAGGAATTTAGCCCAGTACTTC
TRBV4-1	NA	NA	TRBJ1-2	CASRLQGGYGYTF	TGCGCCAGCAGACTACAGGGAGGCTATGGCTACACCTTC
TRBV29-1	NA	NA	TRBJ1-5	CSVVLGVSNQPQHF	TGCAGCGTTGTATTGGGGGTAAGCAATCAGCCCCAGCATTTT
TRBV7-2	once	NA	TRBJ1-5	CASSLQGYNQPQHF	TGTGCCAGCAGCTTACAGGGTTACAATCAGCCCCAGCATTTT
TRBV5-1	NA	TRBD1	TRBJ1-1	CASSTLQGVNTEAFF	TGCGCCAGCAGCACCCTACAGGGGGTGAACACTGAAGCTTTCTTT
TRBV2	once	NA	TRBJ1-4	CASSEGGGREKLFF	TGTGCCAGCAGTGAAGGGGGGGGGCGCGAAAAACTGTTTTTT
TRBV19	NA	NA	TRBJ2-5	CASSKWGRVETQYF	TGTGCCAGTAGTAAGTGGGGGCGAGTAGAGACCCAGTACTTC
TRBV4-3	NA	NA	TRBJ1-1	CASSFRENTEAFF	TGCGCCAGCAGCTTCAGGGAGAACACTGAAGCTTTCTTT
TRBV6-6	NA	NA	TRBJ1-1	CASRAGRDQGAFF	TGTGCCAGCAGGGCAGGACGGGACCAAGGTGCTTTCTTT
TRBV19	NA	NA	TRBJ1-4	CASSTYTVNGGEKLFF	TGTGCCAGTAGTACCTACACAGTCAACGGTGGTGAAAAACTGTTTTTT
TRBV5-1	NA	TRBD2	TRBJ2-3	CASSQPSGGGTDTQYF	TGCGCCAGCAGCCAACCAAGCGGGGGGGGCACAGATACGCAGTATTTT